This T cell receptor (beta chain) was documented in a study of early T cells in non-severe SARS-CoV-2 infection (dated by TCRdb to about 2021). Broadly, across the study: TCR sequencing used bulk RNA from unsorted whole blood, so alpha and beta chains could not be paired. Study-wide conclusions, independent of this receptor: VDJdb matching was skewed toward anti-spike CD8 responses, so virus-specific expansions were likely underestimated and private and CD4 specificities were missed.

The study was a case-control design nested within a healthcare worker cohort in London, UK, with weekly nasopharyngeal swab PCR tests and blood sampling. Healthcare workers were recruited during the week of the UK lockdown, between 23 and 31 March 2020, and followed weekly for up to roughly 15 weeks. This clonotype has a count of ten or more. There is no known antigen for this receptor. Per-base quality was not reported, and no clone a single base away is much larger than it. The method behind the library was 5' RACE. Instrument used: NextSeq 500. To correct for sequencing error and PCR bias, the TCR library protocol tagged individual cDNA molecules with unique molecular identifiers. Both TCR alpha and beta chains were sequenced, and tight co-correlation was observed between alpha and beta sequence abundances in each sample. The paper's processing steps were these. Decombinator V4 was used to annotate TCR sequences for V gene, J gene and CDR3. Expanded TCRs were defined as changing significantly between any two time points under a Poisson model with p below 0.0001. Abundances of TCRs were expressed as counts per million after normalisation to the total number of TCRs sequenced in each sample. VDJdb, accessed 1 November 2021, was searched for CMV, EBV and SARS-CoV-2 annotated TCRs, with TCRs annotated for multiple antigens excluded. TCRdb applied fastp at Q25 and MiXCR to the public reads, then kept only in-frame beta chains. Each CDR3 protein appears once, grouped with its most common genes and DNA. The V and J calls follow TCRdb's processing rather than the paper's. Present in this sample are roughly 24,000 distinct CDR3 sequences, about 3.8% of which were seen just once. Clones ranked in the top ten supply around 5.6% of the sample.

Input material: whole blood. The TCR originated in an adult who was a healthcare worker with PCR-confirmed SARS-CoV-2 infection or an uninfected control (not recorded which).

The CDR3 reads CASSEGSLSNQPQHF. The nucleotide sequence is TGTGCCAGTAGTGAGGGTAGCCTTAGCAATCAGCCCCAGCATTTT. The chain employs TRBV19 and TRBJ1-5; the D gene remains uncertain. The CDR3 holds 15 amino acids from the cysteine to the phenylalanine. The entry retains the CDR3 DNA only, 45 bases that are in frame from base 1. The junction carries 11 bases between V and J, which are trimmed by 5 bases and 0 bases respectively. The germline V gene (reference sequence) specifies LNHDA as CDR1 and SQIVND as CDR2.